This record looks at one T cell receptor (beta chain) sequence and its context. Its matching antigen is unknown. This record belongs to a study of T cell responses to AZD1222 COVID-19 vaccine. Study-level results: Targets within unmutated variant regions were reportedly found for nearly half of spike-specific TCRs. Vaccine-associated CD4 TCRs ranged over spike, dominating at 160-218 and 743-854.

With 4 bases clipped from V and 7 bases from J, the junction kept 10 bases outside the gene matches. The CDR3 extends over 15 amino acids. Germline V gene sequence: CDR1 KGHSH, CDR2 LQKENI. TCRdb's copy holds only in-frame clones and misses some; the assay was immunoSEQ multiplex PCR. Here the sample spans 100,000 or so clones, less than 90% being singletons. The V gene is TRBV18, the J gene TRBJ1-1, with 9 positions matching TRBD1. The sequence derives from an adult in good health. Sequences were derived from peripheral blood, sampled on day 0 of AZD1222 vaccination. The CDR3, as DNA: TGTGCCAGCTCACACGGGCGGACAGGGGCGAATGAAGCTTTCTTT. It is translated as CASSHGRTGANEAFF.